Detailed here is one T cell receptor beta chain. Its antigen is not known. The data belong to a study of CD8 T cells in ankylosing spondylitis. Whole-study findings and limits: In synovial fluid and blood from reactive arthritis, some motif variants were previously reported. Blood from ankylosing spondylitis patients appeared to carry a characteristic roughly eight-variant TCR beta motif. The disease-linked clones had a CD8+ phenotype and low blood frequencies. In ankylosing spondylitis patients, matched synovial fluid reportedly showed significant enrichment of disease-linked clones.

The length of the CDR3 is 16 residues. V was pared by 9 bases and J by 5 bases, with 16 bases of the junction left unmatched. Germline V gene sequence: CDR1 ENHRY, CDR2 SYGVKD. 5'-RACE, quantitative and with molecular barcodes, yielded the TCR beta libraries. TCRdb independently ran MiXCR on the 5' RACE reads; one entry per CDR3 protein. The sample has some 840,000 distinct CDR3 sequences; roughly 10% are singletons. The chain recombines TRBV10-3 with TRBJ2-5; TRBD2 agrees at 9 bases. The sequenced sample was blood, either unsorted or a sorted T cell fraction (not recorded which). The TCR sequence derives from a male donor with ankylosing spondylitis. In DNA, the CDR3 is TGTGCCATATGTCCTAGCGGGACCCCCCCGGAGGAGACCCAGTACTTC. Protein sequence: CAICPSGTPPEETQYF.